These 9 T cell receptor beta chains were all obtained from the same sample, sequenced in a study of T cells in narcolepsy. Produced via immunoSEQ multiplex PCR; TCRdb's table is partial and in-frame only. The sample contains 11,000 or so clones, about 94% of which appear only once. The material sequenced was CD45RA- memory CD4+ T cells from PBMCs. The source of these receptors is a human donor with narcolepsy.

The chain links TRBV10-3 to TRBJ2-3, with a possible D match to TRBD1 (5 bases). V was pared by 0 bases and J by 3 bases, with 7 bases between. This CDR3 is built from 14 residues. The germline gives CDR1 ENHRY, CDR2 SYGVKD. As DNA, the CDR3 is TGTGCCATCAGTGAGTCGACAGCAACAGATACGCAGTATTTT. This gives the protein CAISESTATDTQYF.

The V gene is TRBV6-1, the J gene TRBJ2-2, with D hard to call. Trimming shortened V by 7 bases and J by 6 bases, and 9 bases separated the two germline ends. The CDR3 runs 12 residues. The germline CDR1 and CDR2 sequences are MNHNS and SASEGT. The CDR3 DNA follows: TGTGCCAGCACCACGGGCCCCGGGGAGCTGTTTTTT. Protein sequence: CASTTGPGELFF.

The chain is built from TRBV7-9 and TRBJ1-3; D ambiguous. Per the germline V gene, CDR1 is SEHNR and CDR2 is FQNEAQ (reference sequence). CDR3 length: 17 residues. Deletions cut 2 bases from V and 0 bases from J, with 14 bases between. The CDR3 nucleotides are TGTGCCAGCAGCTTATTTATCACCAGGATCTCTGGAAACACCATATATTTT. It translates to CASSLFITRISGNTIYF.

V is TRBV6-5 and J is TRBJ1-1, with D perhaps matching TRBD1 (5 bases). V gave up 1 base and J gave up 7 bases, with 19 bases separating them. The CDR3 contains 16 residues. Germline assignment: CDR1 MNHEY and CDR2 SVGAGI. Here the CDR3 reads CASSYYLGLRRHEAFF. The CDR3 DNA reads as TGTGCCAGCAGTTACTATTTGGGACTTAGACGTCATGAAGCTTTCTTT.

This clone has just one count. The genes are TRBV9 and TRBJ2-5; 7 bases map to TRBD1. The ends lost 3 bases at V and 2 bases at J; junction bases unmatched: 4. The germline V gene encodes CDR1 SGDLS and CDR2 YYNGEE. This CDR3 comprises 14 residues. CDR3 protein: CASSAGDSQETQYF. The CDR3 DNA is TGTGCCAGCAGCGCTGGGGACAGTCAAGAGACCCAGTACTTC.

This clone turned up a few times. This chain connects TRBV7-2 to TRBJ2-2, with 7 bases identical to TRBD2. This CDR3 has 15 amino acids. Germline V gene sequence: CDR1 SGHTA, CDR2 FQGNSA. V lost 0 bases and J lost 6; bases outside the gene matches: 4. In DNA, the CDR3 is TGTGCCAGCAGCTTAGCTGCGGGAGTTCCCGGGGAGCTGTTTTTT. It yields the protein CASSLAAGVPGELFF.

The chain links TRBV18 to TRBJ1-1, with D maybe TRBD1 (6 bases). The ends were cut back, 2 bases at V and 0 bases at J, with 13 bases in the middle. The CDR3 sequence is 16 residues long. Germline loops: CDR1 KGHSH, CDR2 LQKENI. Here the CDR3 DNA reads TGTGCCAGCTCACCAATTTTTACAGGGATGAACACTGAAGCTTTCTTT. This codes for CASSPIFTGMNTEAFF. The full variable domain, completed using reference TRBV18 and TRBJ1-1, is NAGVMQNPRHLVRRRGQEARLRCSPMKGHSHVYWYRQLPEEGLKFMVYLQKENIIDESGMPKERFSAEFPKEGPSILRIQQVVRGDSAAYFCASSPIFTGMNTEAFFGQGTRLTVV.

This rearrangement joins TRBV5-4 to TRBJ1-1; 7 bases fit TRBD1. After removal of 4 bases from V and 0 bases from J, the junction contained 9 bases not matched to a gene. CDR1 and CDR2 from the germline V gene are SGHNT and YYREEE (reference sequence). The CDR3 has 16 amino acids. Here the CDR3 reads CASSPVPGQMNTEAFF. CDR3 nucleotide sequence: TGTGCCAGCAGCCCCGTCCCGGGACAGATGAACACTGAAGCTTTCTTT.

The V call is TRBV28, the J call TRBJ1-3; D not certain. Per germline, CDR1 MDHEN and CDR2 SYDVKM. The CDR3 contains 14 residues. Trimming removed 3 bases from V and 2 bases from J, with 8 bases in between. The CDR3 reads CASSFRGTGNTIYF. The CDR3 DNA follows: TGTGCCAGCAGTTTTAGAGGTACTGGAAACACCATATATTTT.